The clone carrying this T cell receptor beta chain was found a few times. The CDR3 spans 14 residues. Per the germline V gene, CDR1 is MDHEN and CDR2 is SYDVKM. V lost 6 bases and J 5 bases, leaving 16 bases between the germline ends. The data were obtained in a study of T cell responses to AZD1222 COVID-19 vaccine. Clones were sequenced by immunoSEQ multiplex PCR, and TCRdb holds only the in-frame ones, with some missing. In the table there are approximately 84,000 clones, about four fifths of which are singletons. The chain links TRBV28 to TRBJ1-1; D is unresolved. This TCR came from an adult who received the AZD1222 COVID-19 vaccine. The specimen comprised peripheral blood, sampled 28 days after the second AZD1222 dose. Here the CDR3 DNA reads TGTGCCAGCAGCCCTGGGAGCCTAGGAACTGAAGCTTTCTTT. It specifies CASSPGSLGTEAFF.